A selection of T cell receptor beta chains follows, all from one sample in a study of persistence of HIV-infected CD4 T cells. TCRdb keeps only in-frame clones here, not all; method: immunoSEQ multiplex PCR. The sample yields tens of thousands of clones, around four fifths seen once. The antigens for these receptors are not known. The sample in question was CD4+ T cells sorted from PBMCs after approximately 19-hour stimulation, obtained from a patient who received antiretroviral therapy. The receptors derive from an adult woman with HIV who was CMV-seropositive. The CDR3 runs from the conserved cysteine through the conserved F or W. D genes are given only for firm matches. Clone size, where shown, is once, few, many, or a class for clones that have expanded.

V gene	clone size	J gene	D gene	CDR3 protein	CDR3 DNA
TRBV29-1	NA	TRBJ1-1	NA	CSASTGPNTEAFF	TGCAGCGCCTCGACCGGACCTAACACTGAAGCTTTCTTT
TRBV27	NA	TRBJ1-3	NA	CASSSRAGTGNTIYF	TGTGCCAGCAGTTCCCGGGCCGGTACTGGAAACACCATATATTTT
TRBV6-5	few	TRBJ1-6	NA	CASSDRHGLNSPLHF	TGTGCCAGCAGCGACAGGCACGGCCTTAATTCACCCCTCCACTTT
TRBV7-2	NA	TRBJ1-6	NA	CASSLDGYNSPLHF	TGTGCCAGCAGCTTAGACGGTTATAATTCACCCCTCCACTTT
TRBV9	NA	TRBJ1-1	NA	CASAASGTIDKAFF	TGTGCCAGCGCCGCGAGTGGGACAATCGATAAAGCTTTCTTT
TRBV5-1	NA	TRBJ1-1	NA	CASSLEEGADTEAFF	TGCGCCAGCAGCTTGGAGGAGGGAGCTGACACTGAAGCTTTCTTT
TRBV3-1/TRBV3-2	NA	TRBJ1-1	TRBD1	CASSQGGVAGGTEAFF	TGTGCCAGCAGCCAAGGAGGGGTGGCAGGGGGGACTGAAGCTTTCTTT
TRBV4-1	NA	TRBJ1-5	TRBD1	CASSQLFSGQGRNSNQPQHF	TGCGCCAGCAGCCAACTTTTTTCCGGACAGGGTCGAAATAGCAATCAGCCCCAGCATTTT
TRBV5-1	NA	TRBJ1-1	TRBD1	CASSLGQAMNTEAFF	TGCGCCAGCAGCCTCGGACAGGCCATGAACACTGAAGCTTTCTTT
TRBV7-6	NA	TRBJ2-1	TRBD2	CASSLEPGLASYNEQFF	TGTGCCAGCAGCCTCGAACCGGGACTAGCGAGCTACAATGAGCAGTTCTTC
TRBV29-1	NA	TRBJ1-2	TRBD1	CSVGAGTDYGYTF	TGCAGCGTTGGGGCCGGGACAGACTATGGCTACACCTTC
TRBV5-1	NA	TRBJ1-2	TRBD1	CASSLLTGGNYGYTF	TGCGCCAGCAGCTTACTGACAGGGGGAAACTATGGCTACACCTTC
TRBV9	NA	TRBJ2-2	NA	CASSGGSFTGELFF	TGTGCCAGCAGCGGGGGATCCTTCACGGGGGAGCTGTTTTTT
TRBV19	NA	TRBJ1-2	NA	CASSSPAGHGYTF	TGTGCCAGTAGTAGTCCCGCAGGGCATGGCTACACCTTC
TRBV3-1/TRBV3-2	NA	TRBJ1-3	NA	CASSQGFAGNTIYF	TGTGCCAGCAGCCAGGGTTTCGCTGGAAACACCATATATTTT
TRBV5-4	NA	TRBJ1-3	NA	CASSPGPILSGNTIYF	TGTGCCAGCAGCCCCGGTCCAATTCTATCTGGAAACACCATATATTTT
TRBV2	few	TRBJ2-3	TRBD2	CASSTSGSTDTQYF	TGTGCCAGCAGTACTAGCGGGAGCACAGATACGCAGTATTTT
TRBV18	few	TRBJ1-5	NA	CASSPIGGTTQPQHF	TGTGCCAGCTCCCCCATCGGGGGCACCACTCAGCCCCAGCATTTT
TRBV9	NA	TRBJ2-1	NA	CASSVGLRGGRGFF	TGTGCCAGCAGCGTAGGCTTGAGGGGAGGCCGAGGGTTCTTC
TRBV18	NA	TRBJ1-2	NA	CASSPDNYGYTF	TGTGCCAGCTCACCCGACAACTATGGCTACACCTTC
TRBV15	NA	TRBJ1-2	TRBD1	CATSRDRGDRGYGYTF	TGTGCCACCAGCAGAGATAGAGGTGACAGGGGGTATGGCTACACCTTC
TRBV6-5	NA	TRBJ2-1	NA	CASSRKGAPYNEQFF	TGTGCCAGCAGCCGAAAGGGAGCCCCCTACAATGAGCAGTTCTTC